Included here is one TCR beta chain sequence, with context. This entry is derived from a study of blood T cell repertoires in COVID-19. Sequencing used immunoSEQ multiplex PCR; TCRdb keeps in-frame clones, though not all of them. The sample lists 150,000 to 200,000 clones, approximately 82% occurring once. V was pared by 4 bases and J by 0 bases, with 8 bases between. Germline lookup yields CDR1 SGDLS and CDR2 YYNGEE. This CDR3 contains 15 residues. The receptor's source is a man in his sixties or seventies who had recovered from COVID-19. The chain uses TRBV9 and TRBJ1-6, with D perhaps matching TRBD1 (5 bases). The sample was peripheral blood. CDR3 bases: TGTGCCAGCAGCCCGGGGGGCTCCTATAATTCACCCCTCCACTTT. It codes for CASSPGGSYNSPLHF.